The rows below give T cell receptor beta chains drawn from one sample of a study of blood T cell repertoires in COVID-19. Assay used: immunoSEQ multiplex PCR; TCRdb lists only in-frame clones, some missing. The data hold more than 80,000 clones, with around 80% observed a single time. The sequencing sample was made of peripheral blood. These TCRs come from a woman aged 55-75 years with acute or convalescent COVID-19. Both conserved end residues are part of each CDR3. A D gene is named only where the DNA matches it firmly. Clone size is given for some rows only: seen once, a few or many times, or a class if the clone is expanded.

TRBJ1-2 | TRBV7-9 | 14 | TRBD1 | NA | CASSLGTGLYGYTF | TGTGCCAGCAGCTTAGGGACAGGACTCTATGGCTACACCTTC
TRBJ2-3 | TRBV5-1 | 17 | NA | many | CASSLMRGTRGPDTQYF | TGCGCCAGCAGCTTGATGAGAGGGACTAGGGGGCCAGATACGCAGTATTTT
TRBJ2-7 | TRBV5-1 | 15 | TRBD2 | few | CASSLESGGVYEQYF | TGCGCCAGCAGCTTGGAGAGCGGGGGGGTCTACGAGCAGTACTTC
TRBJ2-1 | TRBV11-3 | 15 | TRBD1 | NA | CASSLVGTGTHEQFF | TGTGCCAGCAGCTTAGTCGGGACAGGGACCCATGAGCAGTTCTTC
TRBJ1-1 | TRBV28 | 13 | NA | once | CASTKDIVVEAFF | TGTGCCAGCACAAAGGACATTGTCGTAGAAGCTTTCTTT
TRBJ1-6 | TRBV27 | 14 | NA | NA | CASSLFRNNSPLHF | TGTGCCAGCAGTTTATTCAGGAATAATTCACCCCTCCACTTT
TRBJ1-1 | TRBV19 | 16 | NA | NA | CASSIEGTPLNTEAFF | TGTGCCAGTAGTATAGAAGGGACACCCTTGAACACTGAAGCTTTCTTT
TRBJ2-7 | TRBV18 | 18 | NA | NA | CASSPIGLETWGEVQQYF | TGTGCCAGCTCACCAATCGGACTGGAAACGTGGGGGGAGGTTCAGCAGTACTTC
TRBJ2-3 | TRBV7-7 | 13 | TRBD2 | NA | CASSVELAGTQYF | TGTGCTAGCAGCGTTGAATTAGCGGGAACGCAGTATTTT
TRBJ1-2 | TRBV2 | 14 | TRBD1 | NA | CASSPDRDNYGYTF | TGTGCCAGCAGCCCGGACAGGGATAACTATGGCTACACCTTC
TRBJ2-7 | TRBV5-1 | 15 | TRBD2 | NA | CASSLELAGAYEQYF | TGCGCCAGCAGCTTGGAATTAGCGGGCGCTTACGAGCAGTACTTC
TRBJ2-3 | TRBV15 | 16 | TRBD2 | NA | CATSRDLAGGSDTQYF | TGTGCCACCAGCAGAGATTTAGCGGGAGGGTCGGATACGCAGTATTTT
TRBJ1-2 | TRBV10-3 | 19 | TRBD1 | once | CAISESAGGQGVPNYGYTF | TGTGCCATCAGTGAGTCTGCGGGGGGACAGGGGGTCCCTAACTATGGCTACACCTTC
TRBJ2-5 | TRBV5-1 | 14 | TRBD2 | NA | CASSLGLAVETQYF | TGCGCCAGCAGCTTGGGACTAGCTGTGGAGACCCAGTACTTC
TRBJ2-1 | TRBV11-2 | 12 | NA | NA | CASSSTPLEQFF | TGTGCCAGCAGCTCGACTCCCCTCGAGCAGTTCTTC
TRBJ1-2 | TRBV6-5 | 14 | NA | NA | CASSRGETGSGYTF | TGTGCCAGCAGCCGAGGGGAGACAGGCTCTGGCTACACCTTC
TRBJ2-7 | TRBV3-1/TRBV3-2 | 15 | NA | NA | CASSQVSVPPYEQYF | TGTGCCAGCAGCCAAGTCAGCGTGCCTCCCTACGAGCAGTACTTC
TRBJ2-3 | TRBV4-1 | 17 | TRBD1 | NA | CASSPQGQGASSDTQYF | TGCGCCAGCAGCCCCCAGGGACAGGGGGCGTCTTCGGATACGCAGTATTTT
TRBJ1-6 | TRBV5-1 | 16 | NA | once | CASSSRETDPGSPLHF | TGCGCCAGCAGCTCCCGGGAGACCGACCCAGGATCACCCCTCCACTTT
TRBJ1-5 | TRBV6-5 | 13 | TRBD1 | NA | CATADRANQPQHF | TGTGCCACCGCCGACAGGGCCAATCAGCCCCAGCATTTT
TRBJ1-1 | TRBV7-3 | 14 | TRBD1 | NA | CASSLLGGRSEAFF | TGTGCCAGCAGCCTCCTAGGGGGCAGGTCTGAAGCTTTCTTT
TRBJ2-1 | TRBV5-1 | 15 | TRBD1 | NA | CASRKGTESYNEQFF | TGCGCCAGCAGGAAGGGGACAGAATCGTACAATGAGCAGTTCTTC
TRBJ2-3 | TRBV6-5 | 13 | TRBD2 | NA | CASTGLAPDTQYF | TGTGCCAGCACCGGACTAGCTCCAGATACGCAGTATTTT
TRBJ1-2 | TRBV12-5 | 13 | NA | NA | CASGRDSNYGYTF | TGTGCTAGTGGCCGTGACAGTAACTATGGCTACACCTTC
TRBJ1-1 | TRBV7-6 | 13 | NA | NA | CASSPHMNTEAFF | TGTGCCAGCAGCCCTCACATGAACACTGAAGCTTTCTTT
TRBJ1-1 | TRBV30 | 15 | NA | NA | CAWSVRSVGESEAFF | TGTGCCTGGAGTGTACGAAGCGTTGGAGAGTCTGAAGCTTTCTTT
TRBJ2-3 | TRBV5-1 | 15 | NA | NA | CASSISPAATDTQYF | TGCGCCAGCAGCATATCTCCGGCGGCGACAGATACGCAGTATTTT
TRBJ1-4 | TRBV2 | 14 | NA | NA | CASSEEGWVEKLFF | TGTGCCAGCAGTGAGGAGGGGTGGGTTGAAAAACTGTTTTTT
TRBJ1-5 | TRBV18 | 14 | NA | once | CASSPDGINQPQHF | TGTGCCAGCTCACCGGACGGGATTAATCAGCCCCAGCATTTT
TRBJ2-1 | TRBV13 | 15 | NA | few | CASSLGGYNRNEQFF | TGTGCCAGCAGCTTAGGCGGGTACAATAGGAATGAGCAGTTCTTC
TRBJ1-3 | TRBV6-5 | 14 | NA | NA | CASSYSRGRNTIYF | TGTGCCAGCAGTTACTCCAGGGGTAGGAACACCATATATTTT
TRBJ2-7 | TRBV7-3 | 18 | TRBD2 | many | CASSPGPSGTSPSYEQYF | TGTGCCAGCAGCCCGGGTCCCAGCGGGACTAGCCCATCCTACGAGCAGTACTTC
TRBJ1-4 | TRBV5-1 | 16 | TRBD1 | NA | CASSWNFGQGNEKLFF | TGCGCCAGCAGCTGGAACTTCGGACAGGGAAATGAAAAACTGTTTTTT
TRBJ1-1 | TRBV27 | 15 | NA | NA | CASSLSSGRGTEAFF | TGTGCCAGCAGTTTATCCTCGGGGAGAGGCACTGAAGCTTTCTTT
TRBJ2-1 | TRBV11-2 | 14 | NA | few | CASSLGSSYNEQFF | TGTGCCAGCAGCTTGGGGAGCTCCTACAATGAGCAGTTCTTC
TRBJ2-1 | TRBV7-9 | 17 | NA | NA | CASSPQGGPSYYNEQFF | TGTGCCAGCAGCCCTCAAGGGGGACCTAGTTACTACAATGAGCAGTTCTTC
TRBJ2-5 | TRBV5-4 | 16 | TRBD2 | NA | CASSSPGLAGGETQYF | TGTGCCAGCAGCTCACCCGGGCTAGCGGGGGGAGAGACCCAGTACTTC
TRBJ1-1 | TRBV6-4 | 14 | TRBD1 | NA | CASSAEQGGTEAFF | TGTGCCAGCAGTGCTGAGCAGGGGGGCACTGAAGCTTTCTTT
TRBJ2-5 | TRBV28 | 18 | TRBD1 | NA | CASSPLGQGTAQLGTQYF | TGTGCCAGCAGTCCCCTCGGACAGGGGACTGCGCAGTTGGGGACCCAGTACTTC
TRBJ1-3 | TRBV30 | 15 | NA | NA | CAWSQGASSGNTIYF | TGTGCCTGGAGTCAAGGGGCCAGCTCTGGAAACACCATATATTTT
TRBJ2-2 | TRBV9 | 16 | NA | NA | CASSPPRLEEKGELFF | TGTGCCAGCAGCCCCCCCCGGCTAGAGGAAAAAGGGGAGCTGTTTTTT
TRBJ2-1 | TRBV9 | 17 | TRBD2 | NA | CASSVAFPSGSSFEQFF | TGTGCCAGCAGCGTAGCTTTTCCCAGCGGGAGTTCCTTTGAGCAGTTCTTC
TRBJ1-1 | TRBV11-2 | 14 | NA | NA | CASSWMTGNTEAFF | TGTGCCAGCAGCTGGATGACAGGAAACACTGAAGCTTTCTTT
TRBJ2-2 | TRBV29-1 | 13 | TRBD1 | once | CSAPGQGTGELFF | TGCAGCGCCCCGGGACAGGGGACTGGGGAGCTGTTTTTT
TRBJ1-5 | TRBV19 | 15 | NA | NA | CASSAQGIGNQPQHF | TGTGCCAGTAGCGCACAGGGAATCGGCAATCAGCCCCAGCATTTT
TRBJ2-3 | TRBV24-1 | 13 | NA | few | CATSETSTDTQYF | TGTGCCACCAGCGAGACAAGCACAGATACGCAGTATTTT